Included here is one TCR beta chain sequence, with context. The data stem from a study of blood T cell repertoires in COVID-19. Sequenced by immunoSEQ multiplex PCR; TCRdb stores in-frame clones only, minus some. The sample holds 400,000 or so clones, 85% to 90% seen once. CDR1 and CDR2 (germline): SGHVS, FQNEAQ. Trimming took 5 bases from V and 7 from J, leaving 12 bases between them. The length of the CDR3 is 12 residues. V is TRBV7-8 and J is TRBJ2-7; D remains unclear. The sample taken for sequencing was peripheral blood. This receptor was taken from a human donor in a cohort sampled during active COVID-19. The CDR3 protein is CASSPNFGEQYF. The DNA of the CDR3 is TGTGCCAGCAGCCCTAATTTCGGGGAGCAGTACTTC.